Described below is a single T cell receptor beta chain sequence and its context. The sample is drawn from a study of blood T cell repertoires in COVID-19. Study at large: Samples representing acute and convalescent COVID-19 were sourced from the United States, Italy and Spain. Sample material is recorded as cDNA or gDNA derived from T cells, B-cell-depleted T cells, or PBMCs.

The method was immunoSEQ multiplex PCR; TCRdb's version includes in-frame clones alone and lacks a portion of them. This sample has about 24,000 clones; 60% to 75% occur once, and the top ten carry approximately 6.1%. The germline V gene has CDR1 MNHEY and CDR2 SVGEGT. The CDR3 is made up of 17 amino acids. V shed 2 bases and J 4 bases; nucleotides not matched to a gene: 7. Material: peripheral blood. The clonotype originates from a man aged 45-65 years with COVID-19, enrolled during active disease. The V and J genes are TRBV6-2 or TRBV6-3 and TRBJ2-5; 13 bases agree with TRBD2. CDR3 in DNA: TGTGCCAGCAGTTACCTTGGACTAGCGGGAGCCATAGAGACCCAGTACTTC. Its protein is CASSYLGLAGAIETQYF.